This T cell receptor (beta chain) was observed in a study of T cell responses to AZD1222 COVID-19 vaccine. About the research overall: Second doses were pooled across both intervals (about 4 or about 12 weeks). The study's findings and limits: Increased Spike-specific TCR breadth and depth were observed after two AZD1222 doses. Donors were chiefly white British, with a greater number of females, and clonal diversity was perhaps underestimated. Repertoire sampling was restricted to post-peak T cell response timepoints.

This CDR3 has 15 residues. Trimming took off 4 bases at V and 2 bases at J, with 12 bases between the two ends. CDR1 SGHKS and CDR2 YYEKEE come from the germline V gene (reference sequence). Profiled with immunoSEQ multiplex PCR; TCRdb holds only in-frame clones, not every one. The table lists fewer than 150,000 clones, approximately 90% of them singletons. As regards this clone: The antigen is unknown.

J is TRBJ1-4 and V is TRBV5-5; D might be TRBD1 (5 bases). The receptor was derived from an adult in good health. Source: peripheral blood, taken on day 0 of AZD1222 vaccination. In DNA form, the CDR3 reads TGTGCCAGCAGCCTAACAGGTGCCACTAATGAAAAACTGTTTTTT. Translating gives CASSLTGATNEKLFF.